This passage covers 18 T cell receptor beta chains from one sample sequenced in a study of T cell repertoires in cytomegalovirus infection. Each CDR3 protein is one row after TCRdb ran MiXCR on the reads. The sample consists of almost 550,000 distinct CDR3 sequences, about 17% of them appearing once. Sequenced sample: CD8+ T cells from PBMCs. All receptors derive from a human donor in good health (CMV status not recorded). Some clones in this sample may be carry-over from other donors' samples.

This clonotype was seen many times. V is TRBV29-1 and J is TRBJ2-2; 8 bases map to TRBD1. The ends lost 1 base at V and 6 bases at J; junction bases unmatched: 7. This CDR3 is 15 amino acids long. Looked up from germline, CDR1 is SQVTM and CDR2 is ANQGSEA. The chain's CDR3 is CSVEGGTGGAGELFF. Here the CDR3 DNA reads TGCAGCGTTGAAGGGGGGACAGGTGGGGCCGGGGAGCTGTTTTTT.

At least ten counts were recorded for this clonotype. The chain couples TRBV4-2 to TRBJ1-3, with 7 bases identical to TRBD1. Germline V gives CDR1 LGHNA, CDR2 YNFKEQ. Losses at the gene ends were 2 bases for V and 0 bases for J; bases not matched to a gene: 7. The CDR3 consists of 17 residues. The CDR3, as DNA: TGTGCCAGCAGCCAAACCCCGGGACAGAACTCTGGAAACACCATATATTTT. The encoded protein is CASSQTPGQNSGNTIYF.

This clonotype was seen a few times. This chain connects TRBV4-1 to TRBJ2-1; D is perhaps TRBD2 (5 bases). The V end was cut by 1 base, the J end by 7 bases, with 8 bases between. The CDR3 length is 13 residues. Germline V gene data show CDR1 as MGHRA and CDR2 as YSYEKL. This chain's CDR3 is CASSQGGKNEQFF. The DNA of the CDR3 is TGCGCCAGCAGCCAAGGAGGGAAGAATGAGCAGTTCTTC.

This clonotype was detected ten times or more. This chain links TRBV7-9 with TRBJ1-4, with 10 bases aligning to TRBD1. CDR1 and CDR2 (germline): SEHNR, FQNEAQ (reference sequence). The length of the CDR3 is 17 residues. The J segment lost 0 bases and the V segment lost 5 bases, leaving 6 bases of the junction unmatched. CDR3 loop: CASSGRDRGATNEKLFF. The CDR3 DNA follows: TGTGCCAGCAGCGGGAGGGACAGGGGTGCAACTAATGAAAAACTGTTTTTT.

This clonotype has a handful of counts. V and J are TRBV25-1 and TRBJ2-5, with a possible D match to TRBD2 (6 bases). Germline CDR1 and CDR2: MGHDK and SYGVNS. V lost 3 bases to trimming and J lost 2 bases, with 13 bases between them. This CDR3 spans 15 amino acids. The CDR3 DNA reads TGTGCCAGCAGTGACCCTGGGGACTTTCAAGAGACCCAGTACTTC. It encodes CASSDPGDFQETQYF.

Only a few counts were recorded for this clonotype. The V call is TRBV5-4, the J call TRBJ1-5, with D unclear. CDR3 size: 12 residues. Trimming pared 10 bases from V and 4 bases from J, leaving 12 bases between. Germline V gene sequence: CDR1 SGHNT, CDR2 YYREEE (reference sequence). The CDR3 is CAYGVGNQPQHF. CDR3 DNA: TGTGCCTACGGGGTTGGGAATCAGCCCCAGCATTTT.

In its sample, this clonotype was seen many times. CDR3 sequence reads: CASSYTRSGGKETQYF. The CDR3 DNA sequence: TGTGCCAGCAGTTACACGAGGTCGGGAGGTAAAGAGACCCAGTACTTC. V is TRBV6-6 and J is TRBJ2-5, with 7 bases fitting TRBD2. The J segment lost 3 bases and the V segment lost 2 bases, leaving 9 bases of the junction unmatched. The CDR3 totals 16 residues. Looked up from germline, CDR1 is MNHNY and CDR2 is SVGAGI (reference sequence).

Note on this clonotype: Here the CDR3 omits its conserved ending phenylalanine or tryptophan, so a read error is the likely source. The chain joins TRBV28 to TRBJ2-1; 7 bases align to TRBD2. The J segment lost 0 bases and the V segment lost 4 bases, leaving 6 bases of the junction unmatched. The CDR3 contains 16 residues. Germline lookup yields CDR1 MDHEN and CDR2 SYDVKM. DNA for the CDR3: TGTGCCAGCAGTTCTCTAGCGGAGAGCTCCTACAATGAGCAGTTCTTA. Its translation: CASSSLAESSYNEQFL.

The chain couples TRBV19 to TRBJ2-1; 7 bases fit TRBD2. Germline assignment: CDR1 LNHDA and CDR2 SQIVND (reference sequence). The CDR3 runs to 15 residues. J was trimmed by 2 bases and V by 7 bases; bases with no gene match: 8. The CDR3 region has the DNA TGTGCCAGTACCCCGGGGGAGGGCCCCTACAATGAGCAGTTCTTC. Translating gives CASTPGEGPYNEQFF.

The V and J genes are TRBV27 and TRBJ2-3; a weak D match, TRBD1 (5 bases). Germline V gene lookup returns CDR1 MNHEY and CDR2 SMNVEV (reference sequence). The CDR3 sequence is 16 residues long. The V and J ends lost 0 bases and 5 bases respectively, with 15 bases between them. CDR3 sequence reads: CASSLSWGQPQDTQYF. The DNA for the CDR3 is TGTGCCAGCAGTTTATCCTGGGGCCAACCACAAGATACGCAGTATTTT.

This clonotype was seen repeatedly, ten times or more. This CDR3 is CASRPGTSGGDEQFF. In DNA form, the CDR3 reads TGTGCCAGCAGACCCGGGACTAGCGGGGGCGATGAGCAGTTCTTC. This chain connects TRBV6-5 to TRBJ2-1; TRBD2 matches at 14 bases. The CDR3 extends over 15 amino acids. V shed 6 bases and J 8 bases; nucleotides not matched to a gene: 6. The germline CDR1 and CDR2 sequences are MNHEY and SVGAGI.

At least ten counts were recorded for this clonotype. This rearrangement joins TRBV6-1 to TRBJ1-2, with D perhaps TRBD1 (5 bases). Germline CDR1 is MNHNS and CDR2 is SASEGT. Trimming stripped 7 bases from V and 0 bases from J, with 15 bases between. The CDR3 contains 15 residues. The CDR3, as DNA: TGTGCCAGCACCTTGGGGGGATGGTCTAACTATGGCTACACCTTC. Its translation: CASTLGGWSNYGYTF.

The genes are TRBV14 and TRBJ1-4, with D maybe TRBD1 (5 bases). V gave up 1 base and J gave up 8 bases, with 17 bases separating them. Germline assignment: CDR1 SGHDN and CDR2 FVKESK. The CDR3 has 16 amino acids. CDR3 sequence (DNA): TGTGCCAGCAGCCAAGTCCGGGTGGGGACCAAGGAAAAACTGTTTTTT. Translation gives CASSQVRVGTKEKLFF.

The chain combines TRBV5-1 with TRBJ1-3, with no clear D. There are 11 residues in the CDR3. V lost 7 bases and J 4 bases, leaving 6 bases between the germline ends. Per germline, CDR1 SGHRS and CDR2 YFSETQ. In nucleotides, the CDR3 is TGCGCCAGCGAAGGCGGAAACACCATATATTTT. Its translation: CASEGGNTIYF. The variable domain in full, with the rest retrieved from reference TRBV5-1 and TRBJ1-3, is KAGVTQTPRYLIKTRGQQVTLSCSPISGHRSVSWYQQTPGQGLQFLFEYFSETQRNKGNFPGRFSGRQFSNSRSEMNVSTLELGDSALYLCASEGGNTIYFGEGSWLTVV.

This clonotype was counted ten times or more. The V and J genes are TRBV10-3 and TRBJ2-7, with unresolved D. V lost 6 bases and J lost 2, with 11 bases in between. CDR3 size: 13 residues. CDR1 is ENHRY, CDR2 SYGVKD, per germline. The CDR3 sequence is CAISRVGTYEQYF. The CDR3 DNA reads as TGTGCCATCAGCCGAGTAGGGACCTACGAGCAGTACTTC.

The V and J genes are TRBV6-5 and TRBJ1-4; 7 nucleotides match TRBD1. The CDR3 is made up of 14 amino acids. With 2 bases clipped from V and 7 bases from J, the junction kept 4 bases outside the gene matches. Germline V lookup: CDR1 MNHEY, CDR2 SVGAGI. The CDR3 coding sequence is TGTGCCAGCAGTTACACAGAGGGGGCTGAAAAACTGTTTTTT. Protein product: CASSYTEGAEKLFF.

This clonotype turned up a few times. The chain is built from TRBV2 and TRBJ2-5; 7 bases align to TRBD2. Looked up from germline, CDR1 is SNHLY and CDR2 is FYNNEI. Unmatched junction bases numbered 8, after V lost 2 bases and J lost 5 bases. The CDR3 totals 15 residues. CDR3 nucleotide sequence: TGTGCCAGCAGTGAATGGCTAGCGGCCCGGGAGACCCAGTACTTC. Protein product: CASSEWLAARETQYF. Full variable domain (remainder filled in from reference TRBV2 and TRBJ2-5): EPEVTQTPSHQVTQMGQEVILRCVPISNHLYFYWYRQILGQKVEFLVSFYNNEISEKSEIFDDQFSVERPDGSNFTLKIRSTKLEDSAMYFCASSEWLAARETQYFGPGTRLLVL.

There are many counts of this clonotype. This rearrangement joins TRBV7-3 to TRBJ2-1; TRBD2 matches at 11 bases. V gave up 8 bases and J gave up 8 bases; unmatched junction bases: 5. The CDR3 runs to 13 residues. Per the germline V gene, CDR1 is SGHTA and CDR2 is FQGTGA. This CDR3 reads CASRLAGNDEQFF. The CDR3 DNA follows: TGTGCCAGCCGACTAGCGGGAAACGATGAGCAGTTCTTC.